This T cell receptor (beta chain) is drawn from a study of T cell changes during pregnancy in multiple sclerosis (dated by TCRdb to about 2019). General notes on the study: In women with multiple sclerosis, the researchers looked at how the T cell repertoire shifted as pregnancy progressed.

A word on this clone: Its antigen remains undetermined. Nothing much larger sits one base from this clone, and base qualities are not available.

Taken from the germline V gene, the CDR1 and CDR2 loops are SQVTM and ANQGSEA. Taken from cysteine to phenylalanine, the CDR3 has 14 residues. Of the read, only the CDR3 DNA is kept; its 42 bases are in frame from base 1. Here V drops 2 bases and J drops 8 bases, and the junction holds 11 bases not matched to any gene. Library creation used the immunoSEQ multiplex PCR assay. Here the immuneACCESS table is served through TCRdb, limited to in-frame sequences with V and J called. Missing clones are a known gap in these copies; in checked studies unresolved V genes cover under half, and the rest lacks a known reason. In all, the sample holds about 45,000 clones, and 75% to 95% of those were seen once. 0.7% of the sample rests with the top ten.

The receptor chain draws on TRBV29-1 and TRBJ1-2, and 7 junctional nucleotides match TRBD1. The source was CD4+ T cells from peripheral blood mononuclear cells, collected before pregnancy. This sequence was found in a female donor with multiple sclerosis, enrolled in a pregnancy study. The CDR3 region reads CSVERGQATRGYTF. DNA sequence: TGCAGCGTTGAAAGGGGGCAGGCGACGAGGGGCTACACCTTC. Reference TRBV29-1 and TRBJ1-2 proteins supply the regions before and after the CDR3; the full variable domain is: SAVISQKPSRDICQRGTSLTIQCQVDSQVTMMFWYRQQPGQSLTLIATANQGSEATYESGFVIDKFPISRPNLTFSTLTVSNMSPEDSSIYLCSVERGQATRGYTFGSGTRLTVV.